This T cell receptor (beta chain) emerged from a study of blood T cell repertoires in COVID-19. In the study overall: Researchers got acute and convalescent COVID-19 samples from the United States, Italy and Spain.

In germline, CDR1 is GTSNPN, CDR2 SVGIG (reference sequence). Unmatched junction bases numbered 4, after V lost 2 bases and J lost 0 bases. There are 15 residues in the CDR3. Authors' analysis steps: Cell counts per sample came from amplifying reference gene primers. Method: immunoSEQ multiplex PCR; TCRdb's copy keeps in-frame clones and lacks some. V and J calls and clone size are as listed in that table; D and trimming were resolved from the DNA. This table holds fewer than 250,000 clones, 90% to 95% found once. The TCR was taken from a man younger than 45 with acute or convalescent COVID-19. The gene calls are TRBV30 and TRBJ2-7, with 10 bases matching TRBD2. Material for sequencing was peripheral blood. The DNA of the CDR3 is TGTGCCTGGAGTCACGGACTAGCGGCCTCCTACGAGCAGTACTTC. Translated, it gives CAWSHGLAASYEQYF.